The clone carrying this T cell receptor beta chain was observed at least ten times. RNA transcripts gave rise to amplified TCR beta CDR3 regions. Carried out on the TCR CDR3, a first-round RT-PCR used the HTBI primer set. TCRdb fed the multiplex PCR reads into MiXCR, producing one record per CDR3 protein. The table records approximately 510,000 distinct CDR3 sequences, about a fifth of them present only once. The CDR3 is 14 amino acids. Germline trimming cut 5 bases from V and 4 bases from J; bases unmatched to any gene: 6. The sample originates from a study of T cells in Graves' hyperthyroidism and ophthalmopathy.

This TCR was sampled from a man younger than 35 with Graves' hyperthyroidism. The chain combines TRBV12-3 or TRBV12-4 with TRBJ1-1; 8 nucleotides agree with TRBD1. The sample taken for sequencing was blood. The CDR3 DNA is TGTGCCAGCAGTCCAGGGGGCCCTGGCACTGAAGCTTTCTTT. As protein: CASSPGGPGTEAFF.